This T cell receptor (beta chain) was retrieved from a study of tumor-infiltrating lymphocytes in localized non-small cell lung cancer. Findings and caveats of the study: T-cell fraction did not differ between immunotypes IM1 and IM2.

Germline V gene data show CDR1 as SGDLS and CDR2 as YYNGEE. This CDR3 spans 13 amino acids. Trimming took off 3 bases at V and 5 bases at J, with 9 bases between the two ends. Points on this clone: Antigen unknown.

TCRdb's copy holds only in-frame clones and misses some; the assay was immunoSEQ multiplex PCR. This table has around 12,000 clones, 80% to 90% appearing once. This sequence originates from a human donor with non-small cell lung cancer. Sequencing was carried out using uninvolved lung tissue not adjacent to the tumor. The chain employs TRBV9 and TRBJ2-1, with a possible D match to TRBD1 (5 bases). CDR3 loop: CASSGLGDNEQFF. The CDR3 nucleotides are TGTGCCAGCAGCGGTCTAGGGGACAATGAGCAGTTCTTC.